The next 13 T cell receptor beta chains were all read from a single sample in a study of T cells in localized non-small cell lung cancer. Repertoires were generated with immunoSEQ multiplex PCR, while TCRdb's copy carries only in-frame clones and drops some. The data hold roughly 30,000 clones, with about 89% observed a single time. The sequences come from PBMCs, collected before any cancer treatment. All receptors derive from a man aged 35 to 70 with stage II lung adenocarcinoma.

The CDR3 DNA is TGTGCCACCAGCCTTGGGACAGGGGGCTCTGGGGCCAACGTCCTGACTTTC. It translates to CATSLGTGGSGANVLTF. This chain joins TRBV15 and TRBJ2-6, with 11 bases that match TRBD1. Per the germline V gene, CDR1 is LNHNV and CDR2 is YYDKDF (reference sequence). V trimming: 5 bases; J trimming: 0 bases; junction bases outside the gene matches: 3. This CDR3 has 17 amino acids. Variable domain in full (rest from reference TRBV15 and TRBJ2-6): DAMVIQNPRYQVTQFGKPVTLSCSQTLNHNVMYWYQQKSSQAPKLLFHYYDKDFNNEADTPDNFQSRRPNTSFCFLDIRSPGLGDTAMYLCATSLGTGGSGANVLTFGAGSRLTVL.

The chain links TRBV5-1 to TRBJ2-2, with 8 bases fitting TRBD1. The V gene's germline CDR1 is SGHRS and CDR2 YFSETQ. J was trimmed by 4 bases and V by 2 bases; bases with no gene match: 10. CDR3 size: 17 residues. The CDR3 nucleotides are TGCGCCAGCAGCTTTACAAGAGGACAGGGCCCCACCGGGGAGCTGTTTTTT. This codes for CASSFTRGQGPTGELFF.

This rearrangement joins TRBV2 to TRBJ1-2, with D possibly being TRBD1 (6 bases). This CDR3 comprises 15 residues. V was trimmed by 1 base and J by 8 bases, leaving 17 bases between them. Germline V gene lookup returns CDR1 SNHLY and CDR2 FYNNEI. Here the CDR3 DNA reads TGTGCCAGCAGTGAAGTAGGGAGGGGGGATAGGGGCTACACCTTC. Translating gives CASSEVGRGDRGYTF.

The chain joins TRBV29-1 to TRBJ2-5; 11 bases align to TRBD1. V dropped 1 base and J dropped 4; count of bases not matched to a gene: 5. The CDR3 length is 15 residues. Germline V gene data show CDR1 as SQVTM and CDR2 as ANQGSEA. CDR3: CSVEGTGGEGETQYF. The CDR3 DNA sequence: TGCAGCGTTGAAGGGACAGGGGGCGAGGGAGAGACCCAGTACTTC.

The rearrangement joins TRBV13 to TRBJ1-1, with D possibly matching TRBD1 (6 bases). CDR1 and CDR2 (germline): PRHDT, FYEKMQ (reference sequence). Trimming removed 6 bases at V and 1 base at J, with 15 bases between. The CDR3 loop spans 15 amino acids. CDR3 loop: CASRGGGTANTEAFF. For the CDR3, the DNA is TGTGCCAGCAGGGGTGGGGGCACGGCGAACACTGAAGCTTTCTTT.

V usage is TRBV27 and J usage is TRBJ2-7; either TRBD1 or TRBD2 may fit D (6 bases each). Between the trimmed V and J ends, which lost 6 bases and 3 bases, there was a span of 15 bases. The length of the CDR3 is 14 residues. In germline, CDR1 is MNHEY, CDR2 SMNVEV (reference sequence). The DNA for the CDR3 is TGTGCCAGCAGAGATAGGAGGGGGGACTACGAGCAGTACTTC. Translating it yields CASRDRRGDYEQYF.

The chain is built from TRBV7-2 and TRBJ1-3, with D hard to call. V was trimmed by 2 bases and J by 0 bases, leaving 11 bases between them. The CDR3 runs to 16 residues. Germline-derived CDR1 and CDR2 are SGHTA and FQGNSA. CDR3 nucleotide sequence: TGTGCCAGCAGCTTAAGGCAAGGGAACTCTGGAAACACCATATATTTT. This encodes CASSLRQGNSGNTIYF.

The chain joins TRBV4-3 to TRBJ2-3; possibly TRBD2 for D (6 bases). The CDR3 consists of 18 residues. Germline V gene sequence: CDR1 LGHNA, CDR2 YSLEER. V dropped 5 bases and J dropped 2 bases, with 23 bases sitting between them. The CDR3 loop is CASSFAPTAGDVTDTQYF. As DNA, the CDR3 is TGCGCCAGCAGCTTCGCCCCCACAGCGGGCGACGTCACAGATACGCAGTATTTT.

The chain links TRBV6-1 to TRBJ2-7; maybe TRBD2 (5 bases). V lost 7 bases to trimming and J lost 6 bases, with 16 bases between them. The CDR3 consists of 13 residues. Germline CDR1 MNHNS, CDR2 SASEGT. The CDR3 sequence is CASNPAARGEQYF. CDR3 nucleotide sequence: TGTGCCAGCAACCCCGCGGCACGGGGCGAGCAGTACTTC.

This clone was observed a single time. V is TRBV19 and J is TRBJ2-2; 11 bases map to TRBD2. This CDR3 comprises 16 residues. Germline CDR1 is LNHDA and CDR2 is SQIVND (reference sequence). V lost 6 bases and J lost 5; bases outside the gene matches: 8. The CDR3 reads CASSPTSGRGTGELFF. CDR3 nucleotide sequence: TGTGCCAGTAGCCCAACTAGCGGGAGAGGAACCGGGGAGCTGTTTTTT.

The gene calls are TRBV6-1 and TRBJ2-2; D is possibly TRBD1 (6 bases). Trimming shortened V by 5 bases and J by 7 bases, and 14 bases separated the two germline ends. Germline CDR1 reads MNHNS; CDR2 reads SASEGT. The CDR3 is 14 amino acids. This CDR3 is CASSNLKGGGELFF. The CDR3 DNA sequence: TGTGCCAGCAGTAATCTCAAAGGGGGCGGGGAGCTGTTTTTT.

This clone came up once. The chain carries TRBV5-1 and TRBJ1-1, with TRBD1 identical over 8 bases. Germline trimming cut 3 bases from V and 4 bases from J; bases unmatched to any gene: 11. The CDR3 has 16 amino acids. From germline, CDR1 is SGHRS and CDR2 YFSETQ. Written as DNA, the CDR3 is TGCGCCAGCAGCTCGTCAGGGGGCCGGGTCGGCACTGAAGCTTTCTTT. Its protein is CASSSSGGRVGTEAFF. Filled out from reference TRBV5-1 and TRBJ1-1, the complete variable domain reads KAGVTQTPRYLIKTRGQQVTLSCSPISGHRSVSWYQQTPGQGLQFLFEYFSETQRNKGNFPGRFSGRQFSNSRSEMNVSTLELGDSALYLCASSSSGGRVGTEAFFGQGTRLTVV.

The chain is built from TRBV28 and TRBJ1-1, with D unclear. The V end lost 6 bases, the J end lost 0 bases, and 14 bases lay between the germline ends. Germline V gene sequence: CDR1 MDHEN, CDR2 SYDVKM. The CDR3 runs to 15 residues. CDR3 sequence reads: CASRQTRILNTEAFF. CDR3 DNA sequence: TGTGCCAGCAGGCAAACACGGATATTGAACACTGAAGCTTTCTTT.